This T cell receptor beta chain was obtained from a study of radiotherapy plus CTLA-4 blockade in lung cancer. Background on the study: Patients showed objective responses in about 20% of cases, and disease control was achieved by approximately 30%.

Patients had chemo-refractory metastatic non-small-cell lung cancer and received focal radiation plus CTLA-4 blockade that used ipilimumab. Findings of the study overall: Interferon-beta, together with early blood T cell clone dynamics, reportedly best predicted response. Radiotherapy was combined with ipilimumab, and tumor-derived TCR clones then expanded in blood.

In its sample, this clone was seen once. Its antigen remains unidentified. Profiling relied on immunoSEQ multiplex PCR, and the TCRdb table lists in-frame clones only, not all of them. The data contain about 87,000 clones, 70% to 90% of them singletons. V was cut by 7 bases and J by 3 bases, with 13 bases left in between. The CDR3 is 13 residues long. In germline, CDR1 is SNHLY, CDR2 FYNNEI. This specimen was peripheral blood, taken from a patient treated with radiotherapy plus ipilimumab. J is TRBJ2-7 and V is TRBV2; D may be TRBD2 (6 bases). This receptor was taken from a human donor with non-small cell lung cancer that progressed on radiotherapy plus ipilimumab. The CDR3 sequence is CASKSAGHYEQYF. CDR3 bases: TGTGCCAGCAAATCCGCGGGGCACTACGAGCAGTACTTC.